Below, one T cell receptor (beta chain) is given with its context. Its target is not known. A junction boundary mismatches the germline segment, possibly from a read error. These data are taken from a study of CD8+ T cells in alopecia areata. Following RNA extraction, reverse transcription yielded cDNA that acted as the sequencing template. TCRdb's table, derived via immunoSEQ multiplex PCR, lists solely in-frame clones and lacks some. This table holds about 76,000 clones, over 25% found once. Treatment in this sample: oral pan-JAK inhibitor, 5-10 mg twice daily. Study-level findings and limits: Tissue-resident alphabeta T cells belonging to normal skin likewise get sequenced within scalp specimens. Both scalp clonality and the expanded CD8+ clones among the top 100 showed a significant decrease with tofacitinib. Higher clonality was seen in lesional scalp than in normal scalp, especially in alopecia totalis/universalis.

The CDR3 consists of 13 residues. Looked up from germline, CDR1 is MNHEY and CDR2 is SVGAGI. The clonotype comes from a human donor with alopecia areata. The specimen comprised CD8+ T cells sorted from blood, sampled at week 4, from a patient treated with tofacitinib. This chain links TRBV6-5 with TRBJ1-2; D is unclear. The CDR3 region is CASSYSLVYGYTF. In DNA form, the CDR3 reads TGTGCCAGCAGCTACTCCCTTGTCTATGGCTACACCTTC.